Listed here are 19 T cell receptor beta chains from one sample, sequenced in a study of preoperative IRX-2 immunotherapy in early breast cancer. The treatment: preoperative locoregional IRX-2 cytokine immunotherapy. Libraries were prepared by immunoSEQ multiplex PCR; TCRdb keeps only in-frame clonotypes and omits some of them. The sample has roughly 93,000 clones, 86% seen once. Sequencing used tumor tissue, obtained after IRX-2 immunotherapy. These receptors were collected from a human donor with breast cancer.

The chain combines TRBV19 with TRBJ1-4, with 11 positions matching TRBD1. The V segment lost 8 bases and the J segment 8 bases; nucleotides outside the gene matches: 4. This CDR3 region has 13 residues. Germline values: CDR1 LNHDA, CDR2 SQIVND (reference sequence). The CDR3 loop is CASRTGGVEKLFF. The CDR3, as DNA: TGTGCCAGTCGGACAGGGGGCGTAGAAAAACTGTTTTTT.

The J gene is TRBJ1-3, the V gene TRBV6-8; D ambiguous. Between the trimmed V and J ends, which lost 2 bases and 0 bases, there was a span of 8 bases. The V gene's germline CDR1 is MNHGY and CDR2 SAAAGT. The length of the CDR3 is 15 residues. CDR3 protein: CASSYEGLSGNTIYF. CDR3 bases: TGTGCCAGCAGTTACGAGGGTCTCTCTGGAAACACCATATATTTT.

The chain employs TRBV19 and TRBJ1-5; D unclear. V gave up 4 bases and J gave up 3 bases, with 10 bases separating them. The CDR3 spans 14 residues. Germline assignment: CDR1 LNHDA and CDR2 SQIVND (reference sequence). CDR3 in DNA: TGTGCCAGTAGTACGATTGGAATCAATCAGCCCCAGCATTTT. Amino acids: CASSTIGINQPQHF.

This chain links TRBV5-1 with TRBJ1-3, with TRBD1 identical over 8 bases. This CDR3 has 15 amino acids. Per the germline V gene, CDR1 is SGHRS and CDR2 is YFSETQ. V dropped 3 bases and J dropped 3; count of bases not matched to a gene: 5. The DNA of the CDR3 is TGCGCCAGCAGCTCCGGGACAGGTATTGGAAACACCATATATTTT. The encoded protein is CASSSGTGIGNTIYF.

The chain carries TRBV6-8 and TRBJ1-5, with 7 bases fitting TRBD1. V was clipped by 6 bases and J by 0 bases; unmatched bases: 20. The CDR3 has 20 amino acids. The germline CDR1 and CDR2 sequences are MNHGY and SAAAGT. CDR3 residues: CASRNVGGTVRRYSNQPQHF. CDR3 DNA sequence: TGTGCCAGCAGAAATGTAGGGGGGACAGTTCGGCGCTATAGCAATCAGCCCCAGCATTTT.

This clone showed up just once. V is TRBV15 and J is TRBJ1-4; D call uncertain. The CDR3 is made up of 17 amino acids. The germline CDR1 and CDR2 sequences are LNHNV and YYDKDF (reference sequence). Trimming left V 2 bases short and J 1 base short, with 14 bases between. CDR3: CATSRSHSPVTNEKLFF. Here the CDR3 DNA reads TGTGCCACCAGCAGATCCCACTCACCAGTAACTAATGAAAAACTGTTTTTT.

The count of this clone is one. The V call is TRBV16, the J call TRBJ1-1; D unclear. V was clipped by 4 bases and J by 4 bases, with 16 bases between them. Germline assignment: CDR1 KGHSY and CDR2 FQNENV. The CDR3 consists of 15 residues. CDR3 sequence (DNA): TGTGCCAGCAGCCCCGTCCGGGGAGTGGGCACTGAAGCTTTCTTT. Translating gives CASSPVRGVGTEAFF.

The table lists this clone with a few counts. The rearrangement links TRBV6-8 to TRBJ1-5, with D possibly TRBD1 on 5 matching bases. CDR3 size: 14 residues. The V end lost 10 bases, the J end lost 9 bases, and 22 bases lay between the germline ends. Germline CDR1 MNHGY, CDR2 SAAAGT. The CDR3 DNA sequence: TGTGCCAACTTCAGCCCTTCGGGGGGTGGGCCCCAGCATTTT. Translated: CANFSPSGGGPQHF.

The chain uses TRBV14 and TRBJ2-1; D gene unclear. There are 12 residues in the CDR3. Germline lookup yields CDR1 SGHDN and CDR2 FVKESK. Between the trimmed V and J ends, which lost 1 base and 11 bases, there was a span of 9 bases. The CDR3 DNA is TGTGCCAGCAGCCAAGGTGTTGGACAGCAGTTCTTC. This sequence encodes CASSQGVGQQFF. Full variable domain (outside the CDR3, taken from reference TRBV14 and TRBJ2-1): EAGVTQFPSHSVIEKGQTVTLRCDPISGHDNLYWYRRVMGKEIKFLLHFVKESKQDESGMPNNRFLAERTGGTYSTLKVQPAELEDSGVYFCASSQGVGQQFFGPGTRLTVL.

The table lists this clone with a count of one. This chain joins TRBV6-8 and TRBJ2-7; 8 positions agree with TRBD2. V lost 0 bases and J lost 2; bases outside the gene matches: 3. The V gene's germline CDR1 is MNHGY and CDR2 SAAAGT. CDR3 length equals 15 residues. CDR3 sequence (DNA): TGTGCCAGCAGTTACTCACAGCGGGGGACCTACGAGCAGTACTTC. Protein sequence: CASSYSQRGTYEQYF.

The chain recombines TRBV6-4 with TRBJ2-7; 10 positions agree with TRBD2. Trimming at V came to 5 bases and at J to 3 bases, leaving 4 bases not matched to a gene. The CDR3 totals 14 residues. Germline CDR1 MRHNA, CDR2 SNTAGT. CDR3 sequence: CASSREREGYEQYF. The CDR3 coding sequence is TGTGCCAGCAGTCGCGAGCGGGAGGGCTACGAGCAGTACTTC.

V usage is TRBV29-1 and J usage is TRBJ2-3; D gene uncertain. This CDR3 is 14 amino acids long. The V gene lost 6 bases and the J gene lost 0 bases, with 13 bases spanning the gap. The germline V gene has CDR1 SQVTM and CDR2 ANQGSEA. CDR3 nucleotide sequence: TGCAGCGTCGTTGTCACTCCTAGCACAGATACGCAGTATTTT. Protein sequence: CSVVVTPSTDTQYF.

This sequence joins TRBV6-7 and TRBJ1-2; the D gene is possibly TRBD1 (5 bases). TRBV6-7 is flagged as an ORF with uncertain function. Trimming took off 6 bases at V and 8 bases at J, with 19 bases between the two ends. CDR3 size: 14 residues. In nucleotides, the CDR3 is TGTGCCAGCAGAAGGGACGGGCAAGGGGTAGGCTACACCTTC. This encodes CASRRDGQGVGYTF.

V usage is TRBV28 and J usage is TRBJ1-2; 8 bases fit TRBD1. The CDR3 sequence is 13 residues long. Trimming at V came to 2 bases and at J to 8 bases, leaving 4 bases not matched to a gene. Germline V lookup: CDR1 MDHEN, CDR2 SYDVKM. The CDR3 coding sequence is TGTGCCAGCAGTTTACAGGGGGCGCGAGGCTACACCTTC. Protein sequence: CASSLQGARGYTF.

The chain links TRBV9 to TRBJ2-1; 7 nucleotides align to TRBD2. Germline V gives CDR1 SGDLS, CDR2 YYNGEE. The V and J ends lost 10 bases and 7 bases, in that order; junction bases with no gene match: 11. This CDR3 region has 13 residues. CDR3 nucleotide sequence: TGTGCCGGCGGGAGTCCAGTACCTAATGAGCAGTTCTTC. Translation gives CAGGSPVPNEQFF.

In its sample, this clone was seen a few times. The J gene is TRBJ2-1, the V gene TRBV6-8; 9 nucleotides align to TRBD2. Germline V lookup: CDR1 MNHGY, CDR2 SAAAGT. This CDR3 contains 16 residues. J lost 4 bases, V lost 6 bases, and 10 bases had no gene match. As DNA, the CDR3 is TGTGCCAGCAGGGTACCTACTAGCGGGTATTACAATGAGCAGTTCTTC. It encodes CASRVPTSGYYNEQFF.

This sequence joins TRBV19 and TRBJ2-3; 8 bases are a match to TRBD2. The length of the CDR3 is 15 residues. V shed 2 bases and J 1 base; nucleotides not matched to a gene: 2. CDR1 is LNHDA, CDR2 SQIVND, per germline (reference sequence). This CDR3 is CASSIPTSGTDTQYF. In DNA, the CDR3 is TGTGCCAGTAGTATACCGACTAGCGGCACAGATACGCAGTATTTT.

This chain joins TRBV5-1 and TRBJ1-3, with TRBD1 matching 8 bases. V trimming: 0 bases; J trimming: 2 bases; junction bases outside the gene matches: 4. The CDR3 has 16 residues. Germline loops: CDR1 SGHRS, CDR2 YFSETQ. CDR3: CASSLASTGAGNTIYF. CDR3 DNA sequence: TGCGCCAGCAGCTTGGCCTCGACAGGGGCTGGAAACACCATATATTTT.

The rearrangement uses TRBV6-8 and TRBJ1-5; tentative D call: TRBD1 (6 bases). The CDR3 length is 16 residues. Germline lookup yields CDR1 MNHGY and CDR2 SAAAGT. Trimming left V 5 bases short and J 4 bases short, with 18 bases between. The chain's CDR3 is CASSRPNRASNQPQHF. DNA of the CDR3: TGTGCCAGCAGTAGACCAAACAGGGCTTCGAATCAGCCCCAGCATTTT.